Here is one T cell receptor beta chain with its context. Its antigen remains unidentified. The data belong to a study of T cells after yellow fever vaccination. Template switching with 5'RACE generated the TCR cDNA and added a universal primer site and UMIs. TCRdb passed the 5' RACE reads through MiXCR, listing each CDR3 protein once. This sample yields about 260,000 distinct CDR3 sequences, of which about an eighth are seen a single time; about 0.54% belongs to the top ten. Regarding the study as a whole: Contaminating bulk clonotypes could be abundant in FACS-sorted repertoires.

The J segment lost 4 bases and the V segment lost 2 bases, leaving 4 bases of the junction unmatched. The CDR3 is made up of 15 amino acids. The germline V gene encodes CDR1 SGHRS and CDR2 YFSETQ. This sample comprised CD4+ T cells sorted from PBMCs, obtained 45 days after the yellow fever booster vaccination. The clonotype originates from a man aged 25 to 40 who received the YFV17D yellow fever vaccine. This chain uses TRBV5-1 with TRBJ2-5; TRBD2 matches at 11 bases. The CDR3 loop is CASSFSLAGGETQYF. CDR3 in DNA: TGCGCCAGCAGCTTCTCGCTAGCGGGAGGAGAGACCCAGTACTTC.